The 28 T cell receptor beta chains below come from one sample, sequenced in a study of T cell changes during pregnancy in multiple sclerosis. Assay: immunoSEQ multiplex PCR; the TCRdb copy retains only in-frame clones and omits some. This table holds tens of thousands of clones, 94% found once. Sequences were derived from peripheral blood, sampled in the third trimester of pregnancy. The origin of the receptors is a female donor with multiple sclerosis, enrolled in a pregnancy study.

The chain combines TRBV6-1 with TRBJ2-7; the match to TRBD2 covers 11 bases. The V gene's germline CDR1 is MNHNS and CDR2 SASEGT. V lost 6 bases, J lost 4 bases, and 5 bases stayed unmatched. This CDR3 contains 14 residues. CDR3 residues: CASRLAGGRYEQYF. Here the CDR3 DNA reads TGTGCCAGCAGGCTAGCGGGGGGACGGTACGAGCAGTACTTC.

The chain joins TRBV5-6 to TRBJ2-7; D is possibly TRBD1 (5 bases). This CDR3 contains 13 residues. Germline lookup yields CDR1 SGHDT and CDR2 YYEEEE. Trimming cost V 2 bases and J 1 base, with 7 bases left between them. The CDR3 loop is CASSFYRSYEQYF. The CDR3 DNA follows: TGTGCCAGCAGCTTCTACAGGTCCTACGAGCAGTACTTC.

This sequence joins TRBV13 and TRBJ1-1; TRBD1 agrees at 7 bases. This CDR3 has 18 amino acids. V shed 0 bases and J 3 bases; nucleotides not matched to a gene: 13. CDR1 and CDR2 (germline): PRHDT, FYEKMQ (reference sequence). CDR3 amino acids: CASSLGLLTGWGDTEAFF. For the CDR3, the DNA is TGTGCCAGCAGCTTAGGCCTCCTGACAGGGTGGGGGGACACTGAAGCTTTCTTT.

The rearrangement uses TRBV14 and TRBJ1-1, with 7 positions matching TRBD1. Germline-derived CDR1 and CDR2 are SGHDN and FVKESK. V lost 2 bases to trimming and J lost 6 bases; unmatched junction nucleotides: 9. CDR3 length: 15 residues. The CDR3 sequence is CASSQNRGGTAEAFF. The CDR3 coding sequence is TGTGCCAGCAGCCAAAACCGGGGGGGGACAGCTGAAGCTTTCTTT.

V usage is TRBV6-1 and J usage is TRBJ2-2; 9 bases agree with TRBD1. The CDR3 spans 15 residues. Losses at the gene ends were 5 bases for V and 2 bases for J; bases not matched to a gene: 3. Germline assignment: CDR1 MNHNS and CDR2 SASEGT. The CDR3 coding sequence is TGTGCCAGCAGTCCGGGACAGGGTAACACCGGGGAGCTGTTTTTT. Translated, it gives CASSPGQGNTGELFF.

The chain carries TRBV19 and TRBJ1-1; D possibly corresponds to TRBD1 (6 bases). CDR3 size: 14 residues. The V gene lost 5 bases and the J gene lost 1 base, with 11 bases spanning the gap. Germline V lookup: CDR1 LNHDA, CDR2 SQIVND (reference sequence). The CDR3 here is CASSAGAWNTEAFF. In DNA, the CDR3 is TGTGCCAGTAGTGCAGGGGCTTGGAACACTGAAGCTTTCTTT.

This sequence joins TRBV6-5 and TRBJ1-2; 7 bases match TRBD1. J gave up 4 bases and V 7 bases, and 6 bases lay outside the gene matches. The CDR3 is 13 amino acids. CDR1 and CDR2 from the germline V gene are MNHEY and SVGAGI. DNA of the CDR3: TGTGCCAGCACTACAGGGGTAGCCTATGGCTACACCTTC. This translates into CASTTGVAYGYTF.

V is TRBV11-2 and J is TRBJ1-1, with D perhaps matching TRBD1 (6 bases). Germline values: CDR1 SGHAT, CDR2 FQNNGV. The CDR3 extends over 15 amino acids. V shed 5 bases and J shed 4 bases, with 17 bases lying between them. The CDR3 sequence: CASSVVGARATEAFF. The CDR3 bases are TGTGCCAGCAGCGTCGTGGGGGCACGGGCCACTGAAGCTTTCTTT.

The V and J genes are TRBV28 and TRBJ2-1; 10 bases agree with TRBD1. This CDR3 contains 15 residues. Germline CDR1 MDHEN, CDR2 SYDVKM. The trim removed 6 bases at V and 2 bases at J, leaving 4 bases unmatched. CDR3 DNA sequence: TGTGCCAGCAGCACAGGGACAGGGGCCTACAATGAGCAGTTCTTC. Protein: CASSTGTGAYNEQFF. Complete variable domain (other parts from reference TRBV28 and TRBJ2-1): DVKVTQSSRYLVKRTGEKVFLECVQDMDHENMFWYRQDPGLGLRLIYFSYDVKMKEKGDIPEGYSVSREKKERFSLILESASTNQTSMYLCASSTGTGAYNEQFFGPGTRLTVL.

V is TRBV29-1 and J is TRBJ1-2; D gene unclear. Germline-derived CDR1 and CDR2 are SQVTM and ANQGSEA. V was pared by 4 bases and J by 2 bases, with 5 bases between. This CDR3 is built from 11 residues. The CDR3 spells CSVGQNYGYTF. The CDR3 bases are TGCAGCGTTGGGCAGAACTATGGCTACACCTTC.

This clone was recorded once. V usage is TRBV7-8 and J usage is TRBJ2-2; 7 bases are a match to TRBD2. V shed 4 bases and J 6 bases; nucleotides not matched to a gene: 14. The CDR3 is 17 residues long. From germline, CDR1 is SGHVS and CDR2 FQNEAQ. The CDR3, as DNA: TGTGCCAGCAGCTCCCTACTAGCGCCACTTAGGGCCGGGGAGCTGTTTTTT. This encodes CASSSLLAPLRAGELFF.

The rearrangement uses TRBV7-9 and TRBJ2-3, with 10 nucleotides matching TRBD2. CDR1 and CDR2 (germline): SEHNR, FQNEAQ (reference sequence). The CDR3 spans 19 residues. The V gene end was trimmed by 4 bases and the J gene end by 2 bases; junction bases not matched to a gene: 15. This CDR3 reads CASSSFIRLAGVPTDTQYF. CDR3 coding DNA: TGTGCCAGCAGCTCCTTCATCAGGCTAGCGGGAGTACCCACAGATACGCAGTATTTT.

The J gene is TRBJ1-5, the V gene TRBV19, with D possibly matching TRBD1 (6 bases). CDR1 is LNHDA, CDR2 SQIVND, per germline (reference sequence). V dropped 7 bases and J dropped 6 bases, with 19 bases sitting between them. There are 15 residues in the CDR3. CDR3 coding DNA: TGTGCCAGTACCCATCTGGACAGTCGGGCTCAGCCCCAGCATTTT. This translates into CASTHLDSRAQPQHF. Filled out from reference TRBV19 and TRBJ1-5, the complete variable domain reads DGGITQSPKYLFRKEGQNVTLSCEQNLNHDAMYWYRQDPGQGLRLIYYSQIVNDFQKGDIAEGYSVSREKKESFPLTVTSAQKNPTAFYLCASTHLDSRAQPQHFGDGTRLSIL.

The chain is built from TRBV7-8 and TRBJ1-4; D uncertain. Trimming removed 1 base at V and 4 bases at J, with 7 bases between. CDR1 SGHVS and CDR2 FQNEAQ come from the germline V gene. The CDR3 loop spans 14 amino acids. CDR3 nucleotides: TGTGCCAGCAGCTTAGAACGGGTTAATGAAAAACTGTTTTTT. This translates into CASSLERVNEKLFF.

The CDR3 DNA sequence: TGCGCCAGCAGCCAAGATTGGCGGTCTATGAACACTGAAGCTTTCTTT. It codes for CASSQDWRSMNTEAFF. The chain employs TRBV4-3 and TRBJ1-1, with no clear D. This CDR3 has 16 amino acids. The germline V and J ends were trimmed by 0 bases and 0 bases, with 11 bases remaining between them. Germline lookup yields CDR1 LGHNA and CDR2 YSLEER.

The gene calls are TRBV6-1 and TRBJ2-1; 13 bases are shared with TRBD2. This CDR3 is built from 18 residues. Germline values: CDR1 MNHNS, CDR2 SASEGT. Germline trimming cut 4 bases from V and 2 bases from J; bases unmatched to any gene: 8. CDR3 nucleotide sequence: TGTGCCAGCAGTGGTTCGGGACTAGCGGGATTTACCTACAATGAGCAGTTCTTC. Encoded protein: CASSGSGLAGFTYNEQFF.

This chain links TRBV19 with TRBJ2-1; D is ambiguous. With 5 bases removed from V and 5 bases from J, the gap between germline ends came to 16 bases. The CDR3 covers 15 residues. Germline loops: CDR1 LNHDA, CDR2 SQIVND (reference sequence). CDR3 residues: CASSYFGGNDNEQFF. DNA for the CDR3: TGTGCCAGTAGTTATTTTGGCGGCAACGACAATGAGCAGTTCTTC.

V and J are TRBV6-6 and TRBJ2-7, with D tentatively TRBD2 (6 bases). From germline, CDR1 is MNHNY and CDR2 SVGAGI (reference sequence). The V end was cut by 0 bases, the J end by 4 bases, with 13 bases between. This CDR3 comprises 15 residues. This CDR3 is CASSYSTEGRYEQYF. The CDR3 bases are TGTGCCAGCAGTTACTCGACGGAGGGCCGGTACGAGCAGTACTTC.

The rearrangement joins TRBV7-2 to TRBJ2-3; a possible D gene is TRBD1 (5 bases). Trimming removed 5 bases from V and 8 bases from J, with 11 bases in between. CDR1 is SGHTA and CDR2 is FQGNSA in the germline V gene. The CDR3 runs to 12 residues. Here the CDR3 DNA reads TGTGCCAGCAGCCCAAGGGGCCGTACGCAGTATTTT. It encodes CASSPRGRTQYF.

The chain carries TRBV5-4 and TRBJ2-7; TRBD1 aligns across 8 bases. The V gene's germline CDR1 is SGHNT and CDR2 YYREEE (reference sequence). The J segment lost 6 bases and the V segment lost 4 bases, leaving 12 bases of the junction unmatched. CDR3 length: 15 residues. This CDR3 is CASSEPTGASGEQYF. The DNA of the CDR3 is TGTGCCAGCAGCGAGCCGACAGGGGCCTCGGGCGAGCAGTACTTC.

The chain has TRBV2 and TRBJ1-1; 7 nucleotides align to TRBD1. This CDR3 spans 14 amino acids. Trimming took 7 bases from V and 8 from J; bases not matched to a gene: 13. Looked up from germline, CDR1 is SNHLY and CDR2 is FYNNEI. The CDR3 region has the DNA TGTGCCAGCACTAGACAGGGCCGGGGGAACGAAGCTTTCTTT. Translated: CASTRQGRGNEAFF. Filled out from reference TRBV2 and TRBJ1-1, the complete variable domain reads EPEVTQTPSHQVTQMGQEVILRCVPISNHLYFYWYRQILGQKVEFLVSFYNNEISEKSEIFDDQFSVERPDGSNFTLKIRSTKLEDSAMYFCASTRQGRGNEAFFGQGTRLTVV.

This clone was observed once. This chain links TRBV5-1 with TRBJ1-4, with 9 bases matching TRBD1. Germline loops: CDR1 SGHRS, CDR2 YFSETQ. CDR3 length equals 16 residues. The trim removed 0 bases at V and 4 bases at J, leaving 4 bases unmatched. The CDR3 spells CASSLETGGINEKLFF. Written as DNA, the CDR3 is TGCGCCAGCAGCTTGGAGACAGGGGGGATTAATGAAAAACTGTTTTTT.

About this clone itself: Other DNA sequences within the sample encode an identical CDR3. J is TRBJ2-5 and V is TRBV18, with D possibly TRBD2 on 6 matching bases. CDR1 is KGHSH, CDR2 LQKENI, per germline. The V end lost 0 bases, the J end lost 6 bases, and 17 bases lay between the germline ends. The CDR3 contains 16 residues. The CDR3 loop is CASSPPRLGGRKTQYF. Here the CDR3 DNA reads TGTGCCAGCTCACCACCCCGTCTTGGGGGGAGGAAGACCCAGTACTTC.

This sequence joins TRBV4-1 and TRBJ2-3; 9 nucleotides agree with TRBD2. The germline V gene has CDR1 MGHRA and CDR2 YSYEKL. Trimming removed 1 base from V and 6 bases from J; junction bases left unmatched: 5. The CDR3 covers 15 residues. The CDR3 DNA reads TGCGCCAGCAGCCAAGTTAGCGGGAGTGGGGATACGCAGTATTTT. Translating it yields CASSQVSGSGDTQYF.

CDR3 amino acids: CASSLFSTGELFF. CDR3 sequence (DNA): TGTGCCAGCAGCCTATTTAGCACCGGGGAGCTGTTTTTT. V gene TRBV5-6 combines with J gene TRBJ2-2; D call uncertain. V shed 4 bases and J shed 4 bases, with 8 bases lying between them. The germline V gene encodes CDR1 SGHDT and CDR2 YYEEEE. This CDR3 has 13 residues. Using reference TRBV5-6 and TRBJ2-2 for the parts outside the CDR3, the full variable domain is DAGVTQSPTHLIKTRGQQVTLRCSPKSGHDTVSWYQQALGQGPQFIFQYYEEEERQRGNFPDRFSGHQFPNYSSELNVNALLLGDSALYLCASSLFSTGELFFGEGSRLTVL.

The rearrangement links TRBV19 to TRBJ2-7; 13 bases are a match to TRBD2. The V segment lost 5 bases and the J segment 4 bases; nucleotides outside the gene matches: 8. This CDR3 contains 16 residues. The germline CDR1 and CDR2 sequences are LNHDA and SQIVND (reference sequence). The CDR3 spells CASSPGLAGVRYEQYF. In nucleotides, the CDR3 is TGTGCCAGTAGTCCCGGACTAGCGGGAGTGCGTTACGAGCAGTACTTC.

V and J are TRBV27 and TRBJ1-1; D may be TRBD1 (5 bases). From germline, CDR1 is MNHEY and CDR2 SMNVEV (reference sequence). V lost 6 bases, J lost 6 bases, and 17 bases lay in between. This CDR3 comprises 14 residues. Here the CDR3 reads CASRPGFINAEAFF. In DNA form, the CDR3 reads TGTGCCAGCAGGCCAGGGTTTATTAACGCTGAAGCTTTCTTT.

This clone was detected once. The V gene is TRBV30, the J gene TRBJ1-2, with a tentative D call TRBD1 (5 bases). V was cut by 3 bases and J by 8 bases, with 19 bases left in between. Germline V gene sequence: CDR1 GTSNPN, CDR2 SVGIG (reference sequence). This CDR3 contains 14 residues. CDR3 sequence reads: CAWRAGHQHVGYTF. CDR3 nucleotide sequence: TGTGCCTGGAGAGCCGGACACCAGCATGTAGGCTACACCTTC.